This paragraph reports one TCR beta chain. The sample belongs to a study of identical twins. A single record per CDR3 protein comes from TCRdb applying MiXCR to the 5' RACE reads. The repertoire has hundreds of thousands of distinct CDR3 sequences, approximately 6.1% of them found once; the top ten carry 1.5% to 2%. Germline V lookup: CDR1 LGHDT, CDR2 YNNKEL (reference sequence). Trimming cost V 5 bases and J 4 bases; bases outside gene matches: 9. The CDR3 loop spans 15 amino acids. Sequencing input: naive T cells sorted from blood. The chain employs TRBV3-1 and TRBJ2-5; TRBD2 aligns across 8 bases. The source of this sequence is a man between 18 and 29 years old in good health. This chain's CDR3 is CASSWGAGEAETQYF. The DNA for the CDR3 is TGTGCCAGCAGCTGGGGAGCGGGAGAGGCAGAGACCCAGTACTTC.